What follows describes a single TCR beta chain. Primed by a sample-barcoded 5' primer and a J-beta primer mix, a second PCR proceeded for about 6 to 12 cycles. TCRdb re-derived calls from the 5' RACE reads in MiXCR, one entry per CDR3 protein. The top ten hold under 9.5% of the sample, which has fewer than 800,000 distinct CDR3 sequences, roughly 25% seen once. Each of the donors had approximately 10 milliliters of peripheral blood drawn into EDTA-treated Vacutainer tubes. This specimen belongs to a study of blood T cells in healthy people across ages. The CDR3 contains 15 residues. Germline V gene sequence: CDR1 MDHEN, CDR2 SYDVKM. J lost 5 bases, V lost 6 bases, and 12 bases had no gene match. Separately, the same data were catalogued under a study of T cells of mothers and their children.

The sample comprised blood. This receptor was identified in a boy aged 10-17 years in good health. The chain links TRBV28 to TRBJ1-1; 7 nucleotides agree with TRBD1. CDR3: CASSPFGTESTEAFF. CDR3 DNA sequence: TGTGCCAGCAGCCCATTCGGGACAGAGAGTACTGAAGCTTTCTTT.